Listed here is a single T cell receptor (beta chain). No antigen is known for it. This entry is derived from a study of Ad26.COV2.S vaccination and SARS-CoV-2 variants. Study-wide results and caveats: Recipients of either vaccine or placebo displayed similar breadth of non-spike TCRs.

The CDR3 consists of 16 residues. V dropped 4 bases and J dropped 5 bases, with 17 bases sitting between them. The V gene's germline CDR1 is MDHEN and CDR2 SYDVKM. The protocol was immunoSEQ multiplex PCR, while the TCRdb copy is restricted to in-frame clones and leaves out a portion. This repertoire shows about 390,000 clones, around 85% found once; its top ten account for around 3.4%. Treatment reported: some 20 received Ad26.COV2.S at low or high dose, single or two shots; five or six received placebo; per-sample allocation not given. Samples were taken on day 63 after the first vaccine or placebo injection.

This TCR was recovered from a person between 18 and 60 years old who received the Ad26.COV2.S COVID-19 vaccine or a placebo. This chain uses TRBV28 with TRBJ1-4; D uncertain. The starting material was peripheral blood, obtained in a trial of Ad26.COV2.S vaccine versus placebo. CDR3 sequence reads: CASSSPAGMLNEKLFF. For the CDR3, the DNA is TGTGCCAGCAGTTCCCCGGCCGGGATGCTGAATGAAAAACTGTTTTTT.